This entry lists 13 T cell receptor beta chains sequenced from one sample in a study of T cells in Graves' hyperthyroidism and ophthalmopathy. There were TCR beta CDR3 regions amplified from RNA transcripts. HTBI primers were used for first-round RT-PCR of the TCR CDR3. TCRdb fed the multiplex PCR reads into MiXCR, producing one record per CDR3 protein. The sample includes hundreds of thousands of distinct CDR3 sequences, more than 12% of them seen just once. The sequenced sample was blood. The source of these receptors is a woman aged 45-65 years with Graves' ophthalmopathy.

The rearrangement links TRBV13 to TRBJ2-7; weak D call: TRBD2 (5 bases). Germline V gene data show CDR1 as PRHDT and CDR2 as FYEKMQ (reference sequence). Trimming cost V 5 bases and J 0 bases, with 17 bases left between them. CDR3 length: 16 amino acids. The chain's CDR3 is CASSQETDYSSYEQYF. CDR3 DNA: TGTGCCAGCAGCCAAGAAACAGACTACAGCTCCTACGAGCAGTACTTC. The whole variable domain, filled in from reference TRBV13 and TRBJ2-7, reads AAGVIQSPRHLIKEKRETATLKCYPIPRHDTVYWYQQGPGQDPQFLISFYEKMQSDKGSIPDRFSAQQFSDYHSELNMSSLELGDSALYFCASSQETDYSSYEQYFGPGTRLTVT.

This clonotype was counted ten times or more. The rearrangement uses TRBV7-2 and TRBJ2-3; D uncertain. CDR1 and CDR2 from the germline V gene are SGHTA and FQGNSA. The CDR3 has 15 residues. Trimming shortened V by 1 base and J by 2 bases, and 10 bases separated the two germline ends. The CDR3 sequence is CASSLVRVTTDTQYF. The CDR3 DNA reads as TGTGCCAGCAGCTTAGTTCGGGTGACCACAGATACGCAGTATTTT.

This clonotype has at least ten counts. CDR3 amino acids: CASSGTSGAQYF. In DNA form, the CDR3 reads TGTGCCAGCAGCGGGACTAGCGGCGCCCAGTACTTC. The chain has TRBV7-2 and TRBJ2-5; 11 bases agree with TRBD2. The V segment lost 5 bases and the J segment 9 bases; nucleotides outside the gene matches: 2. In germline, CDR1 is SGHTA, CDR2 FQGNSA. This CDR3 contains 12 residues.

This chain uses TRBV6-2 or TRBV6-3 with TRBJ2-5; unclear D gene. The germline V gene has CDR1 MNHEY and CDR2 SVGEGT. V dropped 6 bases and J dropped 0 bases, with 8 bases sitting between them. CDR3 size: 13 residues. CDR3 nucleotides: TGTGCCAGCAGATATCCAAACCAAGAGACCCAGTACTTC. This encodes CASRYPNQETQYF.

This chain joins TRBV19 and TRBJ1-1; 11 bases are shared with TRBD1. After removal of 2 bases from V and 0 bases from J, the junction contained 8 bases not matched to a gene. Germline V gives CDR1 LNHDA, CDR2 SQIVND (reference sequence). CDR3 length: 18 residues. CDR3 residues: CASSIFGQGATLNTEAFF. CDR3 nucleotides: TGTGCCAGTAGTATATTTGGACAGGGGGCTACCCTGAACACTGAAGCTTTCTTT.

This clonotype was picked up many times. The rearrangement joins TRBV2 to TRBJ1-4, with D possibly matching TRBD1 (5 bases). There are 14 residues in the CDR3. V was shortened by 8 bases and J by 8 bases, with 18 bases between the two germline ends. Germline values: CDR1 SNHLY, CDR2 FYNNEI. In DNA form, the CDR3 reads TGTGCCAGCTTCGACCGCAGGGATAAGGAAAAACTGTTTTTT. This encodes CASFDRRDKEKLFF.

The chain recombines TRBV12-3 or TRBV12-4 with TRBJ2-7; 10 bases match TRBD2. The CDR3 consists of 13 residues. V was clipped by 11 bases and J by 1 base; unmatched bases: 5. DNA for the CDR3: TGTGCCGCTCTAGCGGGAGAGTCCTACGAGCAGTACTTC. Translation: CAALAGESYEQYF.

This clonotype was observed a few times. V is TRBV19 and J is TRBJ2-2, with TRBD2 matching 11 bases. This CDR3 region has 19 residues. Unmatched junction bases numbered 12, after V lost 2 bases and J lost 4 bases. The germline V gene encodes CDR1 LNHDA and CDR2 SQIVND (reference sequence). The CDR3 nucleotides are TGTGCCAGTAGTATAATAAGGTTTAGCGGGAGGGCCGGCACCGGGGAGCTGTTTTTT. Translating it yields CASSIIRFSGRAGTGELFF.

This clonotype was counted between two and nine times. This chain links TRBV6-1 with TRBJ1-4, with 7 bases that match TRBD1. CDR1 and CDR2 from the germline V gene are MNHNS and SASEGT. V trimming: 0 bases; J trimming: 5 bases; junction bases outside the gene matches: 18. This CDR3 region has 20 residues. CDR3 sequence: CASSEAVGRGRGGRNEKLFF. The CDR3 DNA is TGTGCCAGCAGTGAAGCGGTGGGTCGTGGTAGAGGGGGCAGAAATGAAAAACTGTTTTTT.

This clonotype was counted many times. This chain joins TRBV28 and TRBJ1-5; D remains unclear. Germline assignment: CDR1 MDHEN and CDR2 SYDVKM. This CDR3 region has 16 residues. V was trimmed by 3 bases and J by 2 bases, leaving 14 bases between them. CDR3 in amino acids: CASSFLSSLGNQPQHF. CDR3 DNA sequence: TGTGCCAGCAGTTTCCTCTCGTCGCTAGGCAATCAGCCCCAGCATTTT.

This clonotype occurred a few times. The chain carries TRBV20-1 and TRBJ1-1; no reliable D call. Germline lookup yields CDR1 DFQATT and CDR2 SNEGSKA (reference sequence). V lost 0 bases and J 1 base, leaving 12 bases between the germline ends. This CDR3 contains 15 residues. The CDR3 here is CSARETGRWNTEAFF. CDR3 nucleotide sequence: TGCAGTGCTAGAGAGACCGGACGGTGGAACACTGAAGCTTTCTTT.

This clonotype was recorded many times. V gene TRBV28 combines with J gene TRBJ2-3; D perhaps matches TRBD2 (6 bases). Trimming took off 5 bases at V and 4 bases at J, with 25 bases between the two ends. Germline CDR1 and CDR2: MDHEN and SYDVKM. The CDR3 has 18 amino acids. The CDR3 spells CASSPRDFSLRFADTQYF. For the CDR3, the DNA is TGTGCCAGCAGTCCCCGGGACTTTTCTCTGAGGTTCGCAGATACGCAGTATTTT.

The sample holds a few counts of this clonotype. This chain uses TRBV9 with TRBJ2-7; D is unclear. Germline-derived CDR1 and CDR2 are SGDLS and YYNGEE. The ends were cut back, 3 bases at V and 2 bases at J, with 12 bases in the middle. CDR3 length: 14 residues. The CDR3 nucleotides read TGTGCCAGCAGCGCAGGCGGTAGCCCCTACGAGCAGTACTTC. This encodes CASSAGGSPYEQYF.